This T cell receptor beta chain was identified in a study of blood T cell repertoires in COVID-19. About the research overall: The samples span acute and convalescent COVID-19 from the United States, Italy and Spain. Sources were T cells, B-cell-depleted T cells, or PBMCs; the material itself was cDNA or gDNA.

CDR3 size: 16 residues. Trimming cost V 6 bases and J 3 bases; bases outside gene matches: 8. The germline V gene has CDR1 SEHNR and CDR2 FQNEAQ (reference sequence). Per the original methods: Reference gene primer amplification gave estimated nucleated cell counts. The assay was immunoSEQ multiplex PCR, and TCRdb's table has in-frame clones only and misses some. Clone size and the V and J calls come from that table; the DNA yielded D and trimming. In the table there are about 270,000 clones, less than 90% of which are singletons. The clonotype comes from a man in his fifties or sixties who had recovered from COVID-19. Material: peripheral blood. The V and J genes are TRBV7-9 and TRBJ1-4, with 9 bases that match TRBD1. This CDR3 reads CASSPPGQGPNEKLFF. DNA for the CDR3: TGTGCCAGCAGTCCTCCGGGACAGGGTCCTAATGAAAAACTGTTTTTT.